The text below deals with one T cell receptor (beta chain). These data are taken from a study of T cells expressing NK-cell markers. UMIs accompanied the 5'RACE template switching by which TCR beta cDNA was made. Following a re-call of the 5' RACE reads, TCRdb has one entry per CDR3 protein and lacks DNA. The sample includes 350,000 to 500,000 distinct CDR3 sequences. This receptor was identified in a woman between 18 and 69 years old in good health. Sequenced sample: blood T cells: a sorted CD56 or NKG2C T cell subset, CD4+ or CD8+ T cells, or bulk PBMC T cells (not recorded which).

This CDR3 is CASSSPGLAGGNEQFF. V usage is TRBV7-2 and J usage is TRBJ2-1; absent DNA, TCRdb's TRBD2 call cannot be checked. The CDR3 has 16 residues. Germline CDR1 is SGHTA and CDR2 is FQGNSA.